This T cell receptor beta chain originates from a study of response to subunit inactivated influenza vaccine. Study findings and constraints: Only a handful of new T cells, the authors suggested, are recruited with each seasonal influenza vaccination.

Regarding this clonotype: Its specificity is unknown.

Germline lookup yields CDR1 ENHRY and CDR2 SYGVKD. CDR3 length equals 16 residues. J was trimmed by 4 bases and V by 2 bases; bases with no gene match: 9. TCRdb re-derived calls from the RT-PCR reads in MiXCR, one entry per CDR3 protein. The sample gives roughly 710,000 distinct CDR3 sequences, 13% to 15% of which show up once; less than 9% is in the top ten. The sequences come from PBMCs from blood, collected 14 days before vaccination. This clonotype originated in a man between 45 and 60 years old who received an inactivated influenza vaccine. The chain couples TRBV10-3 to TRBJ2-7, with TRBD1 matching 9 bases. CDR3 DNA sequence: TGTGCCATCAGTGAGACAGGGGGCATAAGTCGGTACGAGCAGTACTTC. This codes for CAISETGGISRYEQYF.